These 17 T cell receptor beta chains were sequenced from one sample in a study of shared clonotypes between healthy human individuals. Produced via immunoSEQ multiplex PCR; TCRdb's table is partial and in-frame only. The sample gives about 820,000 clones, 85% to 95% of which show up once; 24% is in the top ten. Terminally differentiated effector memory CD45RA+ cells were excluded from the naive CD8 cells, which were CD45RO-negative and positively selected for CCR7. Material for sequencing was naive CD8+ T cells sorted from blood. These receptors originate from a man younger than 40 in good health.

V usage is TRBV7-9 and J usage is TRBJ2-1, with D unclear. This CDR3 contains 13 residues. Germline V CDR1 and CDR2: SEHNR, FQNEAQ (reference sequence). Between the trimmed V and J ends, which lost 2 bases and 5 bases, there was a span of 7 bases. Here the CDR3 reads CASSLTGNNEQFF. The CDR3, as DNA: TGTGCCAGCAGCTTAACTGGGAACAATGAGCAGTTCTTC.

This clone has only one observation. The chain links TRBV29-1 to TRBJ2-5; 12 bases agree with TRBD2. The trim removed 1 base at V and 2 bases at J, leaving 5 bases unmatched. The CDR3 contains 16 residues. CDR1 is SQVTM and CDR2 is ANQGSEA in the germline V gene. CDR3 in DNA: TGCAGCGTTGAAGGACTAGCGGGAGAAGGGCAAGAGACCCAGTACTTC. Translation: CSVEGLAGEGQETQYF. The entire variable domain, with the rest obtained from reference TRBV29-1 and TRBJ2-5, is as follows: SAVISQKPSRDICQRGTSLTIQCQVDSQVTMMFWYRQQPGQSLTLIATANQGSEATYESGFVIDKFPISRPNLTFSTLTVSNMSPEDSSIYLCSVEGLAGEGQETQYFGPGTRLLVL.

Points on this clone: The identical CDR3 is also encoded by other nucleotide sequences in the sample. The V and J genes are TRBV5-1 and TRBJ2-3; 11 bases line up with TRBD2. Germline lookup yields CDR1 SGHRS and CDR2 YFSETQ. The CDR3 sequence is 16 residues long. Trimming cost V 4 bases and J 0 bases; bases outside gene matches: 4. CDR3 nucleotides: TGCGCCAGCAGCCCCCGGACTAGCGGGAGCACAGATACGCAGTATTTT. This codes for CASSPRTSGSTDTQYF.

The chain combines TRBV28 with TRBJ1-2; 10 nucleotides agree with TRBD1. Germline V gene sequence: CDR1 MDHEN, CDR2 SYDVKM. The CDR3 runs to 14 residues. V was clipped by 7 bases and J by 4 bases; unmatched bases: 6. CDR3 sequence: CASNPGTGVYGYTF. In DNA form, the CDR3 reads TGTGCCAGCAACCCTGGGACAGGGGTCTATGGCTACACCTTC.

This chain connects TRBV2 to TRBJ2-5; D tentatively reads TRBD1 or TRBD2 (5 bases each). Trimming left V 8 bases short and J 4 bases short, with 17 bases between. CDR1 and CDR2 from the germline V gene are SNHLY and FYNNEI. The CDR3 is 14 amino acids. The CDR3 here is CASGSVGGSETQYF. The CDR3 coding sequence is TGTGCCAGCGGGAGCGTTGGGGGTTCAGAGACCCAGTACTTC.

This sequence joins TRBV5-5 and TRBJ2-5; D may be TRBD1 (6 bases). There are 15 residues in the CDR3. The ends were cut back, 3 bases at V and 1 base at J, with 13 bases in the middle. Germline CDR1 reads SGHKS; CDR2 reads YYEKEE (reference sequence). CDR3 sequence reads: CASSYPGHLQETQYF. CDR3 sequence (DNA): TGTGCCAGCAGCTATCCGGGACACCTCCAAGAGACCCAGTACTTC.

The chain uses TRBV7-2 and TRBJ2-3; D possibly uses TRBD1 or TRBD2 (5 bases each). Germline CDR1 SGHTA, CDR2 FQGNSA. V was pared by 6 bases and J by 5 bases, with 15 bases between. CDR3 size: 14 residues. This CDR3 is CASSVILRGDTQYF. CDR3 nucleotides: TGTGCCAGCAGTGTTATTTTGAGGGGAGATACGCAGTATTTT.

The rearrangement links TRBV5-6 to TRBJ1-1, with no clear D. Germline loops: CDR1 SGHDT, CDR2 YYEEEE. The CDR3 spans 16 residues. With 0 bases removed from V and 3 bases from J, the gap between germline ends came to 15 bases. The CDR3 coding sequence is TGTGCCAGCAGCTTGGCCATTGGGGTTCCGTACACTGAAGCTTTCTTT. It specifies CASSLAIGVPYTEAFF.

The CDR3 loop reads CASSTGLRYNEQFF. In DNA form, the CDR3 reads TGTGCCAGCAGTACGGGACTTAGGTACAATGAGCAGTTCTTC. This chain links TRBV27 with TRBJ2-1; perhaps TRBD2 as D (6 bases). Per the germline V gene, CDR1 is MNHEY and CDR2 is SMNVEV (reference sequence). The V gene lost 5 bases and the J gene lost 4 bases, with 12 bases spanning the gap. This CDR3 has 14 residues.

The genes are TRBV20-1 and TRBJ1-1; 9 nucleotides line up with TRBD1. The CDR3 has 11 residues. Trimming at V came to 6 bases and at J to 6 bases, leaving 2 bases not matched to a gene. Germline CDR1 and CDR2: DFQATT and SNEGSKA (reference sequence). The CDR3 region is CSADRGAEAFF. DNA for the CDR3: TGCAGTGCCGACAGGGGGGCTGAAGCTTTCTTT.

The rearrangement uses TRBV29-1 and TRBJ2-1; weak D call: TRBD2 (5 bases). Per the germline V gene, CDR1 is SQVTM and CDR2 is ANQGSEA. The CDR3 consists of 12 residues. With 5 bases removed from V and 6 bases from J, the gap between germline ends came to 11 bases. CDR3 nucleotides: TGCAGCGTTCTTCCGGCGGGCAATGAGCAGTTCTTC. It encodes CSVLPAGNEQFF.

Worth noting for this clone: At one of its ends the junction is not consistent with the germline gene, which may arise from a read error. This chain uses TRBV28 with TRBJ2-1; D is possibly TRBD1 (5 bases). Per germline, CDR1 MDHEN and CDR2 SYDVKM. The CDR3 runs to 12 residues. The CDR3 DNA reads TGTGCCAGCAGTTTAAGGGGAAGCGAGGAGATCTTC. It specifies CASSLRGSEEIF.

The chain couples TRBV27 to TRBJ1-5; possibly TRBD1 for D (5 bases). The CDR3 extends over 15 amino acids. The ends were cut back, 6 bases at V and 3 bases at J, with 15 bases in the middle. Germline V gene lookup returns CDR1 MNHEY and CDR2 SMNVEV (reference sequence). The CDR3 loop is CASSPLGGDNQPQHF. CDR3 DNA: TGTGCCAGCAGCCCGCTGGGAGGGGACAATCAGCCCCAGCATTTT.

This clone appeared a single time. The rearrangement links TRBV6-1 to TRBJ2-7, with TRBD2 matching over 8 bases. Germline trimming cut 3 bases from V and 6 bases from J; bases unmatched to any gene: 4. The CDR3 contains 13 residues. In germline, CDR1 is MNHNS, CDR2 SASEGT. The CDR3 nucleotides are TGTGCCAGCAGTGAGGGACTAGTTTTCGAGCAGTACTTC. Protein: CASSEGLVFEQYF.

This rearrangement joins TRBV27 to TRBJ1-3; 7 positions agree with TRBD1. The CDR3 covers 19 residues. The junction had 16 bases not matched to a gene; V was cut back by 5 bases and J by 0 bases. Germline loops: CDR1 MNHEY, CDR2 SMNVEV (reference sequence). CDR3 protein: CASSPIGQAQFLSGNTIYF. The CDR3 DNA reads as TGTGCCAGCAGTCCGATCGGACAGGCGCAGTTCCTCTCTGGAAACACCATATATTTT.

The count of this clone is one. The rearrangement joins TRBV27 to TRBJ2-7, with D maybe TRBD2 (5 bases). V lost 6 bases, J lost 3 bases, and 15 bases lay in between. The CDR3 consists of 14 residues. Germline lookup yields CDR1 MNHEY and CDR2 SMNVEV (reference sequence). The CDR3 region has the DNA TGTGCCAGCAGCTTAAAACTAGGCTTCTACGAGCAGTACTTC. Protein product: CASSLKLGFYEQYF.

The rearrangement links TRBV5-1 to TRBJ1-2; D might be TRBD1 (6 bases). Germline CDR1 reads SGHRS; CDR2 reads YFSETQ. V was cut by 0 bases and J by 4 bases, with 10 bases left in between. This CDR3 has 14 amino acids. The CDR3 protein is CASSLEGGGYGYTF. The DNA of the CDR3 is TGCGCCAGCAGCTTGGAAGGGGGTGGCTATGGCTACACCTTC. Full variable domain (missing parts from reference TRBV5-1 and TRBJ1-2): KAGVTQTPRYLIKTRGQQVTLSCSPISGHRSVSWYQQTPGQGLQFLFEYFSETQRNKGNFPGRFSGRQFSNSRSEMNVSTLELGDSALYLCASSLEGGGYGYTFGSGTRLTVV.